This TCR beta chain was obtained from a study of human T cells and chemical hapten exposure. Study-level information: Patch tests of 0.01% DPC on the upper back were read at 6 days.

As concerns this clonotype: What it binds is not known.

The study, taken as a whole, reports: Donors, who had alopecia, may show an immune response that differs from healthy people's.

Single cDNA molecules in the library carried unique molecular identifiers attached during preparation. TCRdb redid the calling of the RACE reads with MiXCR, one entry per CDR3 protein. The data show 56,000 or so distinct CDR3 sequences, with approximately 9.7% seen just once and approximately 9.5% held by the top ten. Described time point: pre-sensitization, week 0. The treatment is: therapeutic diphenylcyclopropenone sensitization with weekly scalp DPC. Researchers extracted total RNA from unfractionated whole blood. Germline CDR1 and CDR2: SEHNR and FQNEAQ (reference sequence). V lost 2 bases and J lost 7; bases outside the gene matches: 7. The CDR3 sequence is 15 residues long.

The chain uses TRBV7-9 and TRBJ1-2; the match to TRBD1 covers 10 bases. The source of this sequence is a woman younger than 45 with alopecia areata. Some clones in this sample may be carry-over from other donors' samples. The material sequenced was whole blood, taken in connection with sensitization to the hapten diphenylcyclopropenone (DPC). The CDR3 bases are TGTGCCAGCAGCTTATCGAGCTGGACAGGGGGTGGCTACACCTTC. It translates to CASSLSSWTGGGYTF. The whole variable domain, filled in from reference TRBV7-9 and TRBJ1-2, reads DTGVSQNPRHKITKRGQNVTFRCDPISEHNRLYWYRQTLGQGPEFLTYFQNEAQLEKSRLLSDRFSAERPKGSFSTLEIQRTEQGDSAMYLCASSLSSWTGGGYTFGSGTRLTVV.